Shown below are 8 T cell receptor beta chains from a single sample sequenced in a study of T cell repertoires in cytomegalovirus infection. TCRdb used MiXCR to reprocess the reads, holding one entry per CDR3 protein. In the table there are about 680,000 distinct CDR3 sequences, roughly a quarter of which are singletons. The specimen sequenced was CD8+ T cells from PBMCs. These TCRs come from a human donor in good health (CMV status not recorded). Some clones in this sample may be carry-over from other donors' samples.

The rearrangement links TRBV3-1 to TRBJ2-7; D remains ambiguous. Trimming stripped 1 base from V and 3 bases from J, with 7 bases between. The CDR3 sequence is 13 residues long. Germline V CDR1 and CDR2: LGHDT, YNNKEL (reference sequence). CDR3 sequence reads: CASSQAPDYEQYF. CDR3 in DNA: TGTGCCAGCAGCCAAGCTCCCGACTACGAGCAGTACTTC.

A word on this clonotype: The CDR3 carries no conserved terminal phenylalanine or tryptophan, so it likely arises from a read error. Because the CDR3's place on the DNA is in doubt, the DNA is left out and the CDR3 is given as listed by TCRdb. The chain employs TRBV28 and TRBJ1-5; the table's D call of TRBD1 was not tested on the DNA. Germline loops: CDR1 MDHEN, CDR2 SYDVKM. Counting both end residues, the CDR3 totals 15 amino acids. CDR3 sequence reads: CASSLWPLPGGSPYM.

The rearrangement links TRBV20-1 to TRBJ1-2, with unresolved D. V lost 1 base and J 4 bases, leaving 10 bases between the germline ends. From germline, CDR1 is DFQATT and CDR2 SNEGSKA (reference sequence). This CDR3 spans 13 amino acids. CDR3 DNA: TGCAGTGCTAGAGCCTGGACGCCCTATGGCTACACCTTC. Its translation: CSARAWTPYGYTF.

Only a few counts were recorded for this clonotype. This rearrangement joins TRBV5-4 to TRBJ2-4; 7 bases fit TRBD1. The CDR3 length is 17 residues. V trimming: 1 base; J trimming: 5 bases; junction bases outside the gene matches: 12. From germline, CDR1 is SGHNT and CDR2 YYREEE (reference sequence). The CDR3 bases are TGTGCCAGCAGCTTGAACAGGGGAATCCCGGTGGAAAACATTCAGTACTTC. Its protein is CASSLNRGIPVENIQYF.

About this clonotype: This clone may be a read error of a much larger clone one base away. J is TRBJ2-1 and V is TRBV6-2 or TRBV6-3, with no clear D. The CDR3 spans 15 residues. Germline V CDR1 and CDR2: MNHEY, SVGEGT. CDR3 amino acids: CASSYDGGPYNERFF. For the CDR3, the DNA is TGTGCCAGCAGTTACGACGGCGGTCCCTACAATGAGCGGTTCTTC.

V gene TRBV28 combines with J gene TRBJ2-1, with a weak D call TRBD1 (6 bases). The CDR3 length is 15 residues. V lost 4 bases to trimming and J lost 3 bases, with 13 bases between them. Germline V gene lookup returns CDR1 MDHEN and CDR2 SYDVKM. CDR3 amino acids: CASSSGQNRYNEQFF. In DNA, the CDR3 is TGTGCCAGCAGTTCCGGACAGAATCGCTACAATGAGCAGTTCTTC. The complete variable domain, with remaining parts taken from reference TRBV28 and TRBJ2-1, reads DVKVTQSSRYLVKRTGEKVFLECVQDMDHENMFWYRQDPGLGLRLIYFSYDVKMKEKGDIPEGYSVSREKKERFSLILESASTNQTSMYLCASSSGQNRYNEQFFGPGTRLTVL.

This clonotype was seen more than once but under ten times. The chain joins TRBV12-3 or TRBV12-4 to TRBJ1-5; no clear D. Between the trimmed V and J ends, which lost 5 bases and 3 bases, there was a span of 14 bases. The CDR3 spans 15 residues. CDR3 sequence (DNA): TGTGCCAGCAGTCCGGCGCCTTCAAACAATCAGCCCCAGCATTTT. Amino acid sequence: CASSPAPSNNQPQHF.

The chain links TRBV6-5 to TRBJ1-5, with D uncertain. The CDR3 sequence is 13 residues long. The germline V gene encodes CDR1 MNHEY and CDR2 SVGAGI. Trimming removed 5 bases from V and 7 bases from J, with 12 bases in between. The CDR3, as DNA: TGTGCCAGCAGTCTTGACCTAGTCCAGCCCCAGCATTTT. Translation: CASSLDLVQPQHF.